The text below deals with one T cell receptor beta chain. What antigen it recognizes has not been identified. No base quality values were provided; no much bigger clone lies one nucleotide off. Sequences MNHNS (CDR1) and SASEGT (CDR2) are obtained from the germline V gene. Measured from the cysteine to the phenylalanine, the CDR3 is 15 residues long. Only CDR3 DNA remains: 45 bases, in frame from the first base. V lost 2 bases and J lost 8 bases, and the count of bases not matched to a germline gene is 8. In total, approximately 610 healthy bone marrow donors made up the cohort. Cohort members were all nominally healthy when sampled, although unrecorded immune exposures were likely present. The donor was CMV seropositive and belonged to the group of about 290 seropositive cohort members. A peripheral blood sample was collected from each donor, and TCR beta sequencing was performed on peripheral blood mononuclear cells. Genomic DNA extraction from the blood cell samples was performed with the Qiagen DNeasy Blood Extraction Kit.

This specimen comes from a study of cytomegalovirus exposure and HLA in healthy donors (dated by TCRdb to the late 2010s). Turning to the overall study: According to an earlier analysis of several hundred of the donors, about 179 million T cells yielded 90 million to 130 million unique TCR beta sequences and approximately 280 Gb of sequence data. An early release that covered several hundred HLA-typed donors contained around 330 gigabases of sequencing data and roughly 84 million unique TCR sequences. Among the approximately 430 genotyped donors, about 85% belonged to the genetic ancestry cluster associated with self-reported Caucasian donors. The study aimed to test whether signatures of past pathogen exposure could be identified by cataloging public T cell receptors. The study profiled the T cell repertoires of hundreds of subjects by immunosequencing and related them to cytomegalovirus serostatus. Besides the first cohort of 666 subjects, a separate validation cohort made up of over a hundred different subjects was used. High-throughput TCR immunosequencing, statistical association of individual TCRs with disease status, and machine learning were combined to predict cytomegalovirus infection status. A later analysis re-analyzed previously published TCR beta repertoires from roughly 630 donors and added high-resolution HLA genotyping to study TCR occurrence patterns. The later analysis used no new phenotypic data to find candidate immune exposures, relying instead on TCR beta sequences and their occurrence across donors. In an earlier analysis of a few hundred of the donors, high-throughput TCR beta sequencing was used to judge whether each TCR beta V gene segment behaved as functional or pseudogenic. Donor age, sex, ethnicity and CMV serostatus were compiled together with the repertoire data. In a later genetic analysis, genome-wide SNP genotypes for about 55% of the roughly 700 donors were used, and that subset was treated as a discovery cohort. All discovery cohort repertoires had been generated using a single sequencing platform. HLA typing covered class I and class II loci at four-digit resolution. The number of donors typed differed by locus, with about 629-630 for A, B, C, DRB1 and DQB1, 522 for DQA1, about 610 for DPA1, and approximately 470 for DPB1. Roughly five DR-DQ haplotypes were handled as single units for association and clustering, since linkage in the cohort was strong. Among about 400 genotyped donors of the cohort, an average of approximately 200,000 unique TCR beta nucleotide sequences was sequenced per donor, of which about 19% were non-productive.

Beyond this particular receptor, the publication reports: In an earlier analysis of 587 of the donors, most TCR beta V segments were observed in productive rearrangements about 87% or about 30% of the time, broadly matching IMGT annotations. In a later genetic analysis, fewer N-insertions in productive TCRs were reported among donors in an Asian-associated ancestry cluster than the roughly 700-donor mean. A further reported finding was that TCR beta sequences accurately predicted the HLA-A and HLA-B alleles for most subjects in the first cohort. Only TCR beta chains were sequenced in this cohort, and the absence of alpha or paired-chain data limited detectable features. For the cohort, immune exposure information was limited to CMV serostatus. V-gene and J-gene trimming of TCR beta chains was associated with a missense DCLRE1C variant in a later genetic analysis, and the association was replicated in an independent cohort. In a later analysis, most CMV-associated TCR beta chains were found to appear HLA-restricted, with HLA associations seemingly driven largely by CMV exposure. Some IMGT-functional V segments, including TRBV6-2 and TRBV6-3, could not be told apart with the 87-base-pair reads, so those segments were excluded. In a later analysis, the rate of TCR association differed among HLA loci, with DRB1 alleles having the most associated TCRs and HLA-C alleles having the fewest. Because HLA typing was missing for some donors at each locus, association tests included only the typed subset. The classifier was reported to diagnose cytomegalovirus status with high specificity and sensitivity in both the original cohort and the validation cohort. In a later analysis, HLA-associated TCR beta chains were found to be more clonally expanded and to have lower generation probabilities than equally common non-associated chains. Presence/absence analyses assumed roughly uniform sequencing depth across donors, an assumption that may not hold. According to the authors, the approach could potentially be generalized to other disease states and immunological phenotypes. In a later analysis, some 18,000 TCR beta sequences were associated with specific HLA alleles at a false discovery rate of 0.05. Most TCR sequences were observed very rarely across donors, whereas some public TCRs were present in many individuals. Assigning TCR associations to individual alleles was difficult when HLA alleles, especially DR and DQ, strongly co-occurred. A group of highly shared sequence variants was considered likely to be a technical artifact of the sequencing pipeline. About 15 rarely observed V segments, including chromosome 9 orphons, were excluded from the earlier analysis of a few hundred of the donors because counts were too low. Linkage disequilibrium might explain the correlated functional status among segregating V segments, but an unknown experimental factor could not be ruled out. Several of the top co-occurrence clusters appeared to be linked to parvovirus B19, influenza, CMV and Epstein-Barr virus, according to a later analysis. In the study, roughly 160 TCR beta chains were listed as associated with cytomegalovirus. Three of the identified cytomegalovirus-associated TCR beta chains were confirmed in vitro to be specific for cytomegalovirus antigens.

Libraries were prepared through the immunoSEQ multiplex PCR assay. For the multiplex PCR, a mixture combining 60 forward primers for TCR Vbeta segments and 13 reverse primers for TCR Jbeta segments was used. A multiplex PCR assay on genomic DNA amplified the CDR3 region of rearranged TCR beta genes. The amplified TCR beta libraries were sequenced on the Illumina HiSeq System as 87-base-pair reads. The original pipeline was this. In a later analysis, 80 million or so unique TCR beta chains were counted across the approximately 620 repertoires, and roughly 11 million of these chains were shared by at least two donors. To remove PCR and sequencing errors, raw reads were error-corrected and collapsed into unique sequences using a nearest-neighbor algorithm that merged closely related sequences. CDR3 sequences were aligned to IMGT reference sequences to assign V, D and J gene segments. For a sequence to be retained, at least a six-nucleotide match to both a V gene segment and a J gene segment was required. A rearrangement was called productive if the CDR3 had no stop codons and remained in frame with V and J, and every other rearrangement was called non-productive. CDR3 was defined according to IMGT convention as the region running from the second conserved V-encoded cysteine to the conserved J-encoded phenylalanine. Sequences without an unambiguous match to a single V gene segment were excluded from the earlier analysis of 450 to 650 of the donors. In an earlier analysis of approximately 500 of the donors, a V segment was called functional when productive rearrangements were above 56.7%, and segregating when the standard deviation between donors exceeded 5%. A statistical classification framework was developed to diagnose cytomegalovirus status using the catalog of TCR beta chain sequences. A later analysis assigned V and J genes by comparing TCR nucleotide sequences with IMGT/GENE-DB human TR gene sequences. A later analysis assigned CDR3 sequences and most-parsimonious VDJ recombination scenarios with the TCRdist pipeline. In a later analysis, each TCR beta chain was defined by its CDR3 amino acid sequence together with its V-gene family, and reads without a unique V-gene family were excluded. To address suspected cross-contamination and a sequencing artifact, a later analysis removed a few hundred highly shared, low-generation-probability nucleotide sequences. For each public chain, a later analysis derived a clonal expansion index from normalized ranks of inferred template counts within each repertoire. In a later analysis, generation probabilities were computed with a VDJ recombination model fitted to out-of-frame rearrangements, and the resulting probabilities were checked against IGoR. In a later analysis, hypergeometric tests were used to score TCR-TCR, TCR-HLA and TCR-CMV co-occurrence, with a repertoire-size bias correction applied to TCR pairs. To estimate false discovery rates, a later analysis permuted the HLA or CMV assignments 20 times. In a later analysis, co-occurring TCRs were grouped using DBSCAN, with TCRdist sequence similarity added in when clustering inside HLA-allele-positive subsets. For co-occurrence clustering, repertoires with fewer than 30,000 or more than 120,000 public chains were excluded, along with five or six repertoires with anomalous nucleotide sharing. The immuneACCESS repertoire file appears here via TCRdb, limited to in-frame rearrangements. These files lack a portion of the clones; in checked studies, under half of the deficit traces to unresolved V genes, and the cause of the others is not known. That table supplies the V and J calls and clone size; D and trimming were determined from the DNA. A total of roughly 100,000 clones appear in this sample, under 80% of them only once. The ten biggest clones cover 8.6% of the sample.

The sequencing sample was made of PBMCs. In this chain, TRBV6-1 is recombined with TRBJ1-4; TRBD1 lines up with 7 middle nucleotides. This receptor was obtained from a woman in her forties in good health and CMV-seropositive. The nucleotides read TGTGCCAGCAGTGAACTGCAGGGGGGTAACGAAAAACTGTTTTTT. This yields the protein CASSELQGGNEKLFF.